Listed here is a single TCR beta chain. This sample is drawn from a study of technical replicates of blood from several donors. Germline assignment: CDR1 ENHRY and CDR2 SYGVKD. This CDR3 spans 16 amino acids. V lost 0 bases to trimming and J lost 0 bases; unmatched junction nucleotides: 2. TCRdb's table, derived via immunoSEQ multiplex PCR, lists solely in-frame clones and lacks some. The sample shows tens of thousands of clones, 86% of them seen only once. The sample was PBMCs. This sequence originates from a human donor in good health. Some clones in this sample may be carry-over from other donors' samples. The chain couples TRBV10-3 to TRBJ2-1, with 7 positions matching TRBD2. For the CDR3, the DNA is TGTGCCATCAGTGAGTCGGGGGGGAGCTCCTACAATGAGCAGTTCTTC. Residues: CAISESGGSSYNEQFF.